Each of the 19 T cell receptor beta chains below was sequenced from the same sample in a study of blood T cell repertoires in COVID-19. TCRdb keeps only in-frame clones here, not all; method: immunoSEQ multiplex PCR. Of about 300,000 clones in the sample, roughly nine tenths are singletons; the top ten hold less than 3.5%. Sequencing was performed on PBMCs or T cells enriched from blood (not recorded which). All receptors come from a woman aged 45-59 years who had been exposed to COVID-19.

This chain connects TRBV3-1 (or the pseudogene TRBV3-2) to TRBJ1-1, with D tentatively TRBD1 (5 bases). The CDR3 consists of 12 residues. Germline V gene data show CDR1 as LGHDT and CDR2 as YNNKEL (reference sequence). Trimming took off 4 bases at V and 8 bases at J, with 11 bases between the two ends. DNA of the CDR3: TGTGCCAGCAGCCTGGGGGGATTCGAAGCTTTCTTT. Its translation: CASSLGGFEAFF.

The chain uses TRBV4-1 and TRBJ1-2; TRBD1 is a possible D gene (6 bases). The germline CDR1 and CDR2 sequences are MGHRA and YSYEKL. The V and J ends lost 0 bases and 4 bases respectively, with 9 bases between them. CDR3 length: 14 amino acids. The CDR3 bases are TGCGCCAGCAGCCAAGATCGGGACACCTATGGCTACACCTTC. Its translation: CASSQDRDTYGYTF.

CDR3 sequence reads: CGSGQDTNTGELFF. The DNA for the CDR3 is TGTGGCTCGGGACAGGACACGAACACCGGGGAGCTGTTTTTT. The chain is built from TRBV2 and TRBJ2-2, with 8 bases lining up with TRBD1. This CDR3 region has 14 residues. Germline V gene lookup returns CDR1 SNHLY and CDR2 FYNNEI.

The chain is built from TRBV30 and TRBJ1-6, with TRBD1 as a possible D gene (5 bases). Trimming pared 2 bases from V and 8 bases from J, leaving 16 bases between. In germline, CDR1 is GTSNPN, CDR2 SVGIG (reference sequence). The CDR3 length is 15 residues. This CDR3 is CAWSWGRGGDSPLHF. CDR3 sequence (DNA): TGTGCCTGGAGTTGGGGGAGGGGTGGGGATTCACCCCTCCACTTT.

The V call is TRBV3-1 (or the pseudogene TRBV3-2), the J call TRBJ2-4, with D uncertain. The CDR3 runs 16 residues. Germline loops: CDR1 LGHDT, CDR2 YNNKEL (reference sequence). The germline V and J ends were trimmed by 1 base and 2 bases, with 12 bases remaining between them. The CDR3 region is CASSQVRTVSKNIQYF. The CDR3 nucleotides read TGTGCCAGCAGCCAAGTTAGAACAGTCTCCAAAAACATTCAGTACTTC.

This clone was detected once. The CDR3 protein is CASSKETGYEQYF. CDR3 in DNA: TGTGCCAGCAGCAAAGAGACAGGGTACGAGCAGTACTTC. The V gene is TRBV5-4, the J gene TRBJ2-7; TRBD1 agrees at 7 bases. The CDR3 contains 13 residues. CDR1 SGHNT and CDR2 YYREEE come from the germline V gene (reference sequence). With V trimmed by 4 bases and J by 4 bases, 5 bases remained unmatched.

This rearrangement joins TRBV14 to TRBJ1-2, with D hard to call. Germline V gene lookup returns CDR1 SGHDN and CDR2 FVKESK. V gave up 1 base and J gave up 5 bases, with 5 bases separating them. The CDR3 is made up of 12 amino acids. The CDR3 DNA follows: TGTGCCAGCAGCCAAGCCGGGTATGGCTACACCTTC. Amino acids: CASSQAGYGYTF.

This clone has only one observation. CDR3 residues: CATSRDFRNDEQYF. As DNA, the CDR3 is TGTGCCACCAGCAGAGATTTCAGGAATGACGAGCAGTACTTC. The chain has TRBV15 and TRBJ2-7; D is unresolved. Deletions cut 0 bases from V and 5 bases from J, with 11 bases between. The germline V gene encodes CDR1 LNHNV and CDR2 YYDKDF (reference sequence). The CDR3 loop spans 14 amino acids.

The chain is built from TRBV28 and TRBJ2-1; 11 nucleotides line up with TRBD1. Germline V gene data show CDR1 as MDHEN and CDR2 as SYDVKM. This CDR3 is 15 amino acids long. V shed 4 bases and J 9 bases; nucleotides not matched to a gene: 8. This CDR3 is CASSSPGQGVGEQFF. As DNA, the CDR3 is TGTGCCAGCAGTTCCCCGGGACAGGGGGTTGGTGAGCAGTTCTTC.

In DNA, the CDR3 is TGTGCCAGCAGCTTAGCGGGACTAGCAGATACGCAGTATTTT. This gives the protein CASSLAGLADTQYF. This chain links TRBV7-2 with TRBJ2-3; 8 bases fit TRBD2. V lost 0 bases and J lost 4; bases outside the gene matches: 0. Germline values: CDR1 SGHTA, CDR2 FQGNSA. CDR3 length: 14 amino acids.

CDR3 region: CASSSSGLKTDF. The CDR3 bases are TGTGCCAGCAGCAGCTCGGGACTTAAAACGGACTTT. The genes are TRBV21-1 and TRBJ1-1. TRBV21-1 is given as a pseudogene. This CDR3 region has 12 residues.

The J gene is TRBJ2-5, the V gene TRBV6-1, with a weak D call TRBD2 (5 bases). V gave up 4 bases and J gave up 5 bases, with 29 bases separating them. The CDR3 contains 19 residues. CDR1 is MNHNS and CDR2 is SASEGT in the germline V gene. CDR3 in amino acids: CASSGPWAPTRGFGETQYF. The CDR3 DNA reads as TGTGCCAGCAGTGGTCCTTGGGCCCCAACGAGAGGGTTCGGGGAGACCCAGTACTTC.

The CDR3 DNA reads as TGTGCCAGCAGCCCTTCTAGCGGCCTCTACGAGCAGTACTTC. Protein sequence: CASSPSSGLYEQYF. This chain links TRBV7-8 with TRBJ2-7; 7 bases are shared with TRBD2. The CDR3 is 14 amino acids. Germline trimming cut 5 bases from V and 3 bases from J; bases unmatched to any gene: 7. Germline V gives CDR1 SGHVS, CDR2 FQNEAQ.

The chain combines TRBV5-1 with TRBJ1-2; 7 nucleotides match TRBD1. Looked up from germline, CDR1 is SGHRS and CDR2 is YFSETQ. CDR3 length equals 14 residues. The V and J ends lost 6 bases and 4 bases, in that order; junction bases with no gene match: 9. CDR3 DNA: TGCGCCAGCACCACAGACAGGGCGAGCTATGGCTACACCTTC. Residues: CASTTDRASYGYTF. Supplemented by reference TRBV5-1 and TRBJ1-2, the full variable domain reads KAGVTQTPRYLIKTRGQQVTLSCSPISGHRSVSWYQQTPGQGLQFLFEYFSETQRNKGNFPGRFSGRQFSNSRSEMNVSTLELGDSALYLCASTTDRASYGYTFGSGTRLTVV.

The J gene is TRBJ2-1, the V gene TRBV11-3; 9 bases line up with TRBD1. V was pared by 5 bases and J by 4 bases, with 9 bases of the junction left unmatched. Germline-derived CDR1 and CDR2 are SGHNT and YENEEA. This CDR3 has 16 residues. CDR3 in amino acids: CASSARTGALYNEQFF. DNA of the CDR3: TGTGCCAGCAGCGCTCGGACAGGGGCCCTTTACAATGAGCAGTTCTTC.

This clone was counted only a few times. The genes are TRBV5-1 and TRBJ1-2; unclear D gene. Trimming pared 0 bases from V and 11 bases from J, leaving 8 bases between. From germline, CDR1 is SGHRS and CDR2 YFSETQ. The CDR3 is made up of 11 amino acids. CDR3 amino acids: CASSLDSLYTF. In DNA form, the CDR3 reads TGCGCCAGCAGCTTGGACAGCTTGTACACCTTC. The variable domain in full, with the rest retrieved from reference TRBV5-1 and TRBJ1-2, is KAGVTQTPRYLIKTRGQQVTLSCSPISGHRSVSWYQQTPGQGLQFLFEYFSETQRNKGNFPGRFSGRQFSNSRSEMNVSTLELGDSALYLCASSLDSLYTFGSGTRLTVV.

The J gene is TRBJ1-5, the V gene TRBV19, with D maybe TRBD1 (5 bases). The CDR3 spans 15 residues. Trimming removed 4 bases from V and 3 bases from J, with 13 bases in between. Germline assignment: CDR1 LNHDA and CDR2 SQIVND (reference sequence). CDR3 loop: CASSNQGRLNQPQHF. The CDR3, as DNA: TGTGCCAGTAGTAATCAGGGCAGACTCAATCAGCCCCAGCATTTT.

As for this clone: This CDR3 is also generated by other DNA sequences in the sample. This chain joins TRBV4-1 and TRBJ2-3; a possible D gene is TRBD2 (5 bases). Between the trimmed V and J ends, which lost 1 base and 3 bases, there was a span of 5 bases. Germline V gene data show CDR1 as MGHRA and CDR2 as YSYEKL. The CDR3 runs to 13 residues. CDR3 bases: TGCGCCAGCAGCCAAGCGGGGACAGATACGCAGTATTTT. This encodes CASSQAGTDTQYF.

The chain recombines TRBV5-4 with TRBJ1-6, with D perhaps matching TRBD1 (5 bases). V lost 5 bases, J lost 3 bases, and 12 bases lay in between. CDR3 length: 15 amino acids. Germline V gives CDR1 SGHNT, CDR2 YYREEE (reference sequence). CDR3 nucleotides: TGTGCCAGCAGGCAATCAGGGCTCTATAATTCACCCCTCCACTTT. Translated: CASRQSGLYNSPLHF.